This T cell receptor (beta chain) derives from a study of blood T cell repertoires in COVID-19. Study information: There were acute and convalescent COVID-19 samples, and they came from the United States, Italy and Spain. PBMCs, B-cell-depleted T cells, or T cells provided the cDNA or gDNA that made up the material.

Original handling: Researchers report that nucleated cell counts were estimated from reference gene primer amplification. Profiled with immunoSEQ multiplex PCR; TCRdb holds only in-frame clones, not every one. The V and J calls and clone size were taken over from that table, and D and trimming were inferred from the DNA. The sample carries 200,000 to 250,000 clones, less than 90% recorded once. The CDR3 is 15 amino acids. The V gene lost 4 bases and the J gene lost 2 bases, with 14 bases spanning the gap. The germline V gene encodes CDR1 MGHDK and CDR2 SYGVNS. This receptor was taken from a man younger than 45 with active or convalescent COVID-19. Specimen: peripheral blood. The chain uses TRBV25-1 and TRBJ2-5; a weak D match, TRBD2 (6 bases). This CDR3 reads CASSAGLRAQETQYF. As DNA, the CDR3 is TGTGCCAGCAGTGCGGGACTCAGGGCGCAAGAGACCCAGTACTTC. Based on the CDR3 plus reference TRBV25-1 and TRBJ2-5, the full variable domain is EADIYQTPRYLVIGTGKKITLECSQTMGHDKMYWYQQDPGMELHLIHYSYGVNSTEKGDLSSESTVSRIRTEHFPLTLESARPSHTSQYLCASSAGLRAQETQYFGPGTRLLVL.